This T cell receptor (beta chain) stems from a study of response to subunit inactivated influenza vaccine. TCRdb re-called the RT-PCR reads through MiXCR, storing one row per CDR3 protein. The sample includes hundreds of thousands of distinct CDR3 sequences, 15% to 19% of them seen just once. As for this clonotype: As yet, its antigen is unknown.

Study-wide results and caveats: Authors suggested few new T cells are recruited by each seasonal influenza vaccination.

CDR1 and CDR2 from the germline V gene are WSHSY and SAAADI. V gave up 4 bases and J gave up 0 bases, with 12 bases separating them. The CDR3 spans 15 residues. This clonotype was sampled from a man aged 50-60 years who received an inactivated influenza vaccine. The V call is TRBV10-2, the J call TRBJ1-2; D ambiguous. Sequences were derived from PBMCs from blood, sampled approximately 12 days after vaccination. CDR3 region: CASSVSATANYGYTF. CDR3 DNA: TGCGCCAGCAGTGTCTCTGCCACAGCTAACTATGGCTACACCTTC.